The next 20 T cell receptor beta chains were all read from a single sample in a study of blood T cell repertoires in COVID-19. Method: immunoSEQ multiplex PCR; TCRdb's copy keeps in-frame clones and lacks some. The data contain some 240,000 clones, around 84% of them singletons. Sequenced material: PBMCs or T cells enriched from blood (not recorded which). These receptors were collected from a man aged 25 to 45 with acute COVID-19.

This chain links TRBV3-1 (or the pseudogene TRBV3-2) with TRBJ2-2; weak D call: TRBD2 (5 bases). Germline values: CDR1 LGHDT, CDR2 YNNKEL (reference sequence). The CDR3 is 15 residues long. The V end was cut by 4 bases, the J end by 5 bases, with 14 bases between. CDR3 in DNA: TGTGCCAGCAGCCCCGGGCCAACGGGAACCGGGGAGCTGTTTTTT. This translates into CASSPGPTGTGELFF.

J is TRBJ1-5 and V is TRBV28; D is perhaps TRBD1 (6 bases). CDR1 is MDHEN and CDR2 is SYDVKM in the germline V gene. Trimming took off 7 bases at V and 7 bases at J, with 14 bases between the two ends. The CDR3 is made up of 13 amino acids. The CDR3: CASIPGGAQPQHF. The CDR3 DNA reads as TGTGCCAGCATTCCTGGGGGGGCCCAGCCCCAGCATTTT.

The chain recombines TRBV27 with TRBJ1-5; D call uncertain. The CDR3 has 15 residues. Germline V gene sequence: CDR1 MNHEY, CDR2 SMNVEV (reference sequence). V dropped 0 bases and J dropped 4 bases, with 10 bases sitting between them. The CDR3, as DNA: TGTGCCAGCAGTTTATCCTTTGGCAGAAATCAGCCCCAGCATTTT. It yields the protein CASSLSFGRNQPQHF.

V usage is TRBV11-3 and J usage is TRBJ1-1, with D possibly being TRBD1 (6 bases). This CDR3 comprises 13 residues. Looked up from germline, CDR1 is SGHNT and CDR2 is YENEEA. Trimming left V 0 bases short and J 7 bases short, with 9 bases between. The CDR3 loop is CASSLEQGSEAFF. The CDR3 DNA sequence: TGTGCCAGCAGCTTAGAGCAGGGGAGTGAAGCTTTCTTT.

CDR3 sequence: CASSTRTSGSRETQYF. The DNA of the CDR3 is TGTGCCAGCAGCACAAGGACTAGCGGGAGCCGAGAGACCCAGTACTTC. This chain joins TRBV7-2 and TRBJ2-5; 13 bases line up with TRBD2. Germline CDR1 reads SGHTA; CDR2 reads FQGNSA. The CDR3 runs to 16 residues. V lost 5 bases, J lost 4 bases, and 7 bases stayed unmatched.

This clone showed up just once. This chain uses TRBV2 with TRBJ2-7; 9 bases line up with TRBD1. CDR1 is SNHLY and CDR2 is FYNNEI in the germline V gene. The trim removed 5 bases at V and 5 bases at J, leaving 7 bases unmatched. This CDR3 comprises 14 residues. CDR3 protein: CASSHRGRVNEQYV. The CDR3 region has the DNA TGTGCCAGCAGTCACAGGGGGCGCGTCAACGAGCAGTACGTC.

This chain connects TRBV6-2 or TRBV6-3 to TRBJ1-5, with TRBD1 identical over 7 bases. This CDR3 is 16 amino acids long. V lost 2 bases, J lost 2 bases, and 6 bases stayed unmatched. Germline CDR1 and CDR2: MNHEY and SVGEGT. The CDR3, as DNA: TGTGCCAGCAGTTACAAGACAGGGTTGGGCAATCAGCCCCAGCATTTT. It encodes CASSYKTGLGNQPQHF.

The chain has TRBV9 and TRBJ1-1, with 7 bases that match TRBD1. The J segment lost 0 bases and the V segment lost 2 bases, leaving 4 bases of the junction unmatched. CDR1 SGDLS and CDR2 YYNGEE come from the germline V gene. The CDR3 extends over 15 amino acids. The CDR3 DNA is TGTGCCAGCAGCGTCAGGGGGTGGGTGAACACTGAAGCTTTCTTT. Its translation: CASSVRGWVNTEAFF.

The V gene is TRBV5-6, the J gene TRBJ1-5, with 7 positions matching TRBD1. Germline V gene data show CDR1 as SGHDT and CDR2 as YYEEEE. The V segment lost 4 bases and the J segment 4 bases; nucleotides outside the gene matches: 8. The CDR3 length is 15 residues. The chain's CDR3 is CASSLWTGFNQPQHF. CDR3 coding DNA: TGTGCCAGCAGCCTGTGGACAGGTTTTAATCAGCCCCAGCATTTT.

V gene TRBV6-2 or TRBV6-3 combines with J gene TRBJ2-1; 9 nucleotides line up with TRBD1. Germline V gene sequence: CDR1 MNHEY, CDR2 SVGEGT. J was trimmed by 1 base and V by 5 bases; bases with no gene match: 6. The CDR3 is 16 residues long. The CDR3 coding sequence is TGTGCCAGCAGTCTTACAGGGGGCTGGTCCTACAATGAGCAGTTCTTC. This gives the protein CASSLTGGWSYNEQFF.

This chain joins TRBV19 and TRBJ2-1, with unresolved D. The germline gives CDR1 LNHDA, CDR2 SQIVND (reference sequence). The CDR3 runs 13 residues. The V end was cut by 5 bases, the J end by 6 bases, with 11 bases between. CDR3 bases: TGTGCCAGTAGTTTTCGACTCGTCAATGAGCAGTTCTTC. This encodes CASSFRLVNEQFF.

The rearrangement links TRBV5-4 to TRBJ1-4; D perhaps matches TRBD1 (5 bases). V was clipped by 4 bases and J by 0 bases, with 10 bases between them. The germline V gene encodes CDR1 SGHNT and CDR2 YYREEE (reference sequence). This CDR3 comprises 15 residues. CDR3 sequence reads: CASSHRQSTNEKLFF. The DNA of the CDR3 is TGTGCCAGCAGCCATCGACAGTCAACTAATGAAAAACTGTTTTTT.

CDR3 in DNA: TGTGCCAGCAGCAAAGGAGGTGCGGAGAGCGAGCAGTACGTC. It yields the protein CASSKGGAESEQYV. This chain connects TRBV21-1 to TRBJ2-7; whether TRBD2, the table's D call, matches the DNA was not checked. TRBV21-1 is a recognized pseudogene. The CDR3 runs to 14 residues.

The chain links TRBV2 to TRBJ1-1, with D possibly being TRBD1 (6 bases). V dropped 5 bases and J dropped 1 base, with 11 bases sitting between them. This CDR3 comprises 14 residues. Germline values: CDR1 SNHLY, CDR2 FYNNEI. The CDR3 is CASSRDNSNTEAFF. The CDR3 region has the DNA TGTGCCAGCAGTCGGGACAACTCGAACACTGAAGCTTTCTTT. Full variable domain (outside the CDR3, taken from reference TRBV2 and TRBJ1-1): EPEVTQTPSHQVTQMGQEVILRCVPISNHLYFYWYRQILGQKVEFLVSFYNNEISEKSEIFDDQFSVERPDGSNFTLKIRSTKLEDSAMYFCASSRDNSNTEAFFGQGTRLTVV.

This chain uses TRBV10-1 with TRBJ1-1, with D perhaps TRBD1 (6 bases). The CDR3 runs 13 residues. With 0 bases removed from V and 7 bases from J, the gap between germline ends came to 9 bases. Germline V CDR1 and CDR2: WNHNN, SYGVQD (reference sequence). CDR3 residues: CASSESDRFEAFF. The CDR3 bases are TGCGCCAGCAGTGAGTCTGACAGGTTTGAAGCTTTCTTT.

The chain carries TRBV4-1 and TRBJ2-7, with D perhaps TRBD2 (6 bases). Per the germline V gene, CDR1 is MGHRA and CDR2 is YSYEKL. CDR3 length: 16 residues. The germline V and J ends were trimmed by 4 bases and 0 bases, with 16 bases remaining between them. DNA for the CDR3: TGCGCCAGCAGCCTCTCGGTAGCGGATAGCTCCTACGAGCAGTACGTC. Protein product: CASSLSVADSSYEQYV.

The CDR3 protein is CASSLQGADTEAFF. In DNA form, the CDR3 reads TGTGCCAGCAGCTTACAGGGGGCTGACACTGAAGCTTTCTTT. The gene calls are TRBV11-3 and TRBJ1-1; 8 nucleotides match TRBD1. After removal of 2 bases from V and 3 bases from J, the junction contained 2 bases not matched to a gene. Looked up from germline, CDR1 is SGHNT and CDR2 is YENEEA. The CDR3 is 14 residues long.

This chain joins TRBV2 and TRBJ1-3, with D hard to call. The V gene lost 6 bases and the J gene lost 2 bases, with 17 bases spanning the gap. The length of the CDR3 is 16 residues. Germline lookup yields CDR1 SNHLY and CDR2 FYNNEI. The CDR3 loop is CASSLRKSLPGNTIYF. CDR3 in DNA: TGTGCCAGCAGCCTACGCAAGAGCCTTCCTGGAAACACCATATATTTT.

The CDR3 nucleotides are TGTGCCAGCAGCTTTGGGGGGATGGAAGCTTTCTTT. Translated: CASSFGGMEAFF. The rearrangement links TRBV5-6 to TRBJ1-1, with TRBD1 as a possible D gene (5 bases). CDR3 length: 12 amino acids. V lost 2 bases and J lost 8, with 10 bases in between. CDR1 and CDR2 from the germline V gene are SGHDT and YYEEEE.

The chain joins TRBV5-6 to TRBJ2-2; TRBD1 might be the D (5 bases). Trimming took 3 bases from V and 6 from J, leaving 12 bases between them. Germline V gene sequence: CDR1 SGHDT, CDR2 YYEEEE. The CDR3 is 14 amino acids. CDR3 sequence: CASSSRVRPGELFF. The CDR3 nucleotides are TGTGCCAGCAGCTCCAGGGTCCGCCCCGGGGAGCTGTTTTTT.